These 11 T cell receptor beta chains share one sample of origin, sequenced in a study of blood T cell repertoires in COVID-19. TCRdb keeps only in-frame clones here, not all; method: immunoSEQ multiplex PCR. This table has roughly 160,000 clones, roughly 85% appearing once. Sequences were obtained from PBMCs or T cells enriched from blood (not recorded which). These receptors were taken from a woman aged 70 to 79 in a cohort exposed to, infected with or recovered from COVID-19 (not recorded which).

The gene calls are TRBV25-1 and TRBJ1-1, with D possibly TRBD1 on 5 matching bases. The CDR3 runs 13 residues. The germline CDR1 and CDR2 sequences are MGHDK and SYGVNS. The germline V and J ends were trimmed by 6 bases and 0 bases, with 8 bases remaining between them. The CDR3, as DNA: TGTGCCAGCAGCAGGGATTTGAACACTGAAGCTTTCTTT. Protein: CASSRDLNTEAFF.

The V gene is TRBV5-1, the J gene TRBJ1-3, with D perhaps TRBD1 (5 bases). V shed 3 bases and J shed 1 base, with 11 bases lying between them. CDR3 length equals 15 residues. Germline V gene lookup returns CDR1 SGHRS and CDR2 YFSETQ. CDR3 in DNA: TGCGCCAGCAGCTCCCCCGGGACTTCTGGAAACACCATATATTTT. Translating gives CASSSPGTSGNTIYF.

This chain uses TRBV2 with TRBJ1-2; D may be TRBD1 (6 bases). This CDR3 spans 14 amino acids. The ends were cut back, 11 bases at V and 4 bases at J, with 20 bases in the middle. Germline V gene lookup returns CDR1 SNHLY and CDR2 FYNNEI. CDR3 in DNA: TGTGCCGGAGGACAGAGCCCTTTAGGCTATGGCTACACCTTC. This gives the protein CAGGQSPLGYGYTF.

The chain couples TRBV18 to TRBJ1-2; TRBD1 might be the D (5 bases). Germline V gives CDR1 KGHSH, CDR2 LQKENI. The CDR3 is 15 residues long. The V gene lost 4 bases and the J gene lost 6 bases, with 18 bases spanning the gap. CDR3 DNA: TGTGCCAGCTCACTTCACCCACAGGATCCTGATGGCTACACCTTC. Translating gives CASSLHPQDPDGYTF.

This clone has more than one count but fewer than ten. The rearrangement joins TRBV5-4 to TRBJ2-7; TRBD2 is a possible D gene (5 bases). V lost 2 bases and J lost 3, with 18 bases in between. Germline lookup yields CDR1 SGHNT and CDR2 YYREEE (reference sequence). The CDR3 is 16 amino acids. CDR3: CASSLIGSFERYEQYF. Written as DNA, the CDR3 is TGTGCCAGCAGCTTAATTGGGAGCTTCGAACGCTACGAGCAGTACTTC.

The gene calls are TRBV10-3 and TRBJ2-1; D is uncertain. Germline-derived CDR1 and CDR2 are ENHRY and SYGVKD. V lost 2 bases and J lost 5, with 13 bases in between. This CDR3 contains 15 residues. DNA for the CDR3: TGTGCCATCAGTGAGCGCAGCGCGAGCGACAATGAGCAGTTCTTC. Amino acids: CAISERSASDNEQFF.

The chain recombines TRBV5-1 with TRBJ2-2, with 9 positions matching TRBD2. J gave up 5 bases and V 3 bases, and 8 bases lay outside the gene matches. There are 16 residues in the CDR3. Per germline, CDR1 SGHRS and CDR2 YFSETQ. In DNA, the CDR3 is TGCGCCAGCAGCTCCTCTAGCGGGATAGGAACCGGGGAGCTGTTTTTT. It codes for CASSSSSGIGTGELFF.

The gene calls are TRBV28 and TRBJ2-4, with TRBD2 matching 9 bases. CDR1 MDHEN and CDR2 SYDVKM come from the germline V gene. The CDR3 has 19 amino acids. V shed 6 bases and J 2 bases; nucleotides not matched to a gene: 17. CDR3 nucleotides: TGTGCCAGCAGACCCTTGGCGGGAGGGTGGGGGTCGACCAAAAACATTCAGTACTTC. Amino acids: CASRPLAGGWGSTKNIQYF.

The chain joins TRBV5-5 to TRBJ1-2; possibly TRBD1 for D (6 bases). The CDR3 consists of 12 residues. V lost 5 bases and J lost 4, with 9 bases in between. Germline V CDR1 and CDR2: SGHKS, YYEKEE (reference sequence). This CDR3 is CASRQGGYGYTF. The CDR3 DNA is TGTGCCAGCAGACAGGGCGGCTATGGCTACACCTTC.

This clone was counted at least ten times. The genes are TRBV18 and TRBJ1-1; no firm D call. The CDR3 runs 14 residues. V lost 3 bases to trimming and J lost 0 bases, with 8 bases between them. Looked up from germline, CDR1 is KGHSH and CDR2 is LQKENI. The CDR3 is CASSPVNMNTEAFF. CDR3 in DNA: TGTGCCAGCTCACCCGTTAATATGAACACTGAAGCTTTCTTT.

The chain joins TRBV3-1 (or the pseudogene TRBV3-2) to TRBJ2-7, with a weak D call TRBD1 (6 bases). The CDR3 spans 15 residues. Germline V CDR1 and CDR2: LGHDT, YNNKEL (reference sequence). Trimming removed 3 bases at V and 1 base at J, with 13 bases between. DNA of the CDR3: TGTGCCAGCAGCCACGACTCTAGGGGGTCCTACGAGCAGTACTTC. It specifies CASSHDSRGSYEQYF.